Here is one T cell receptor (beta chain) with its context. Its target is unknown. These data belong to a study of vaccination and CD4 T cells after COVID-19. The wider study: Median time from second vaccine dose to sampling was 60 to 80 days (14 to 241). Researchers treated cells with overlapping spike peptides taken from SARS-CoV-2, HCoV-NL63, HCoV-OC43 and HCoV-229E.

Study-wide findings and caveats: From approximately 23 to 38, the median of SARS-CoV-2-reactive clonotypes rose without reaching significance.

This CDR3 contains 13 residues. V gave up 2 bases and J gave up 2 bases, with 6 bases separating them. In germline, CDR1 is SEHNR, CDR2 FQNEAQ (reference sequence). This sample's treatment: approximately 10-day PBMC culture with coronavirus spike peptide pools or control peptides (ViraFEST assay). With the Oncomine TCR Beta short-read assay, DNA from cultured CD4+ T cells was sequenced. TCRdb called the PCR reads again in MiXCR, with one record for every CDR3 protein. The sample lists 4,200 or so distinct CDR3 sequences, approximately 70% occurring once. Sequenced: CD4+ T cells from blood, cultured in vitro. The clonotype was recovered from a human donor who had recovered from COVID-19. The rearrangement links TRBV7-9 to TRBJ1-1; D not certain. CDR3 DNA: TGTGCCAGCAGCTTATCGGGTAACACTGAAGCTTTCTTT. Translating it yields CASSLSGNTEAFF. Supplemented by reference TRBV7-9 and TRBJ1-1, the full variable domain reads DTGVSQNPRHKITKRGQNVTFRCDPISEHNRLYWYRQTLGQGPEFLTYFQNEAQLEKSRLLSDRFSAERPKGSFSTLEIQRTEQGDSAMYLCASSLSGNTEAFFGQGTRLTVV.